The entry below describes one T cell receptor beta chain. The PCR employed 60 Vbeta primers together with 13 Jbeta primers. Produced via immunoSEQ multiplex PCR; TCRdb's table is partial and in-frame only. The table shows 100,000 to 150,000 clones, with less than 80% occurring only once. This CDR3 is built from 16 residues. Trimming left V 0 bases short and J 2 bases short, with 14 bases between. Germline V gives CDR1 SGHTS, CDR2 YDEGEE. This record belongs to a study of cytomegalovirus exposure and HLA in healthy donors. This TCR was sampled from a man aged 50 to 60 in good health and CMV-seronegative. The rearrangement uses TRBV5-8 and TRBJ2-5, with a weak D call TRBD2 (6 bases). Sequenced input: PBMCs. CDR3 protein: CASSLVVLAFQETQYF. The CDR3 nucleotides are TGTGCCAGCAGCTTGGTTGTACTAGCATTTCAAGAGACCCAGTACTTC.